This T cell receptor (beta chain) was documented in a study of T-cell reconstitution after alpha-beta-depleted transplantation in children listed by TCRdb under 2016. About the full investigation: Using TCR repertoire profiling, the study followed T-cell immune reconstitution in a quantitative way in children after TCRalphabeta/CD19-depleted allogeneic hematopoietic cell transplantation.

From V the trimming removes 4 bases and from J it removes 3 bases, while the gene matches leave 9 bases of the junction unaccounted for. The germline V gene gives CDR1 as SQVTM and CDR2 as ANQGSEA. The CDR3 sequence holds 14 residues, the cysteine and phenylalanine included. The sequence is cut down to CDR3 DNA, 42 bases in frame from base 1. Receptors were amplified or captured by PCR. Instrument used: Illumina HiSeq 2500. TCR library preparation used molecular barcoding, with unique molecular identifiers applied to normalize quantification of the TCRbeta repertoire. TCRdb reran the public reads through fastp at Q25 and MiXCR, keeping productive beta chains. Entries are consolidated by CDR3 protein sequence, retaining the most common genes and DNA. The sample has roughly 500,000 distinct CDR3 sequences on record, 32% of them singletons. Approximately 2.3% of the sample belongs to the ten largest clones.

Regarding this clonotype: The specificity of this receptor is unknown. Base qualities were left out, and no much larger clone turns up one base away.

The origin of this receptor is a human donor who donated a stem cell graft to a child with aplastic anemia. The material sequenced was PBMCs from the stem cell graft donor, taken from the stem cell graft. The chain is encoded by TRBV29-1 joined to TRBJ2-7; 7 bases in the middle match TRBD2. This receptor has the CDR3 CSVVPAGRNYEQYF. The DNA reads as follows: TGCAGCGTTGTTCCAGCGGGACGAAACTACGAGCAGTACTTC.